The 27 T cell receptor beta chains below come from one sample, sequenced in a study of early T cells in non-severe SARS-CoV-2 infection. TCRdb re-called the 5' RACE reads with MiXCR, one entry per CDR3 protein. The sample has some 70,000 distinct CDR3 sequences, over 8% seen once; the top ten hold 2.5% to 3.5%. Sample: whole blood. Receptors originate from an adult who was a healthcare worker with PCR-confirmed SARS-CoV-2 infection or an uninfected control (not recorded which).

The chain recombines TRBV25-1 with TRBJ2-5; 7 positions match TRBD2. The CDR3 is 15 amino acids. V was pared by 0 bases and J by 4 bases, with 5 bases of the junction left unmatched. Per the germline V gene, CDR1 is MGHDK and CDR2 is SYGVNS. The CDR3 here is CASSEYKAGAETQYF. For the CDR3, the DNA is TGTGCCAGCAGTGAATATAAGGCGGGAGCAGAGACCCAGTACTTC.

This clonotype has a count of ten or more. J is TRBJ2-1 and V is TRBV6-5, with 9 nucleotides matching TRBD2. The CDR3 extends over 15 amino acids. The junction had 7 bases not matched to a gene; V was cut back by 3 bases and J by 7 bases. Germline assignment: CDR1 MNHEY and CDR2 SVGAGI. Here the CDR3 reads CASSYASSGKNEQFF. The CDR3 region has the DNA TGTGCCAGCAGTTATGCGTCTAGCGGGAAGAATGAGCAGTTCTTC.

At least ten counts were recorded for this clonotype. V gene TRBV2 combines with J gene TRBJ2-5; the D is unclear. CDR1 is SNHLY, CDR2 FYNNEI, per germline. Trimming removed 8 bases from V and 2 bases from J, with 9 bases in between. CDR3 length: 12 amino acids. CDR3: CASRFWQETQYF. CDR3 coding DNA: TGTGCCAGCCGATTCTGGCAAGAGACCCAGTACTTC.

This clonotype showed up many times. This chain connects TRBV7-3 to TRBJ2-2, with 10 bases that match TRBD2. The germline CDR1 and CDR2 sequences are SGHTA and FQGTGA. The CDR3 is 15 residues long. Trimming cost V 5 bases and J 6 bases; bases outside gene matches: 6. The CDR3 loop reads CASSLLAGGSGELFF. In DNA, the CDR3 is TGTGCCAGCAGCCTATTAGCGGGAGGATCCGGGGAGCTGTTTTTT.

The rearrangement uses TRBV5-1 and TRBJ1-3, with D perhaps TRBD1 (5 bases). V was pared by 0 bases and J by 0 bases, with 7 bases between. The CDR3 contains 15 residues. The V gene's germline CDR1 is SGHRS and CDR2 YFSETQ. Here the CDR3 DNA reads TGCGCCAGCAGCTTGGGACAGAGCTCTGGAAACACCATATATTTT. Translation gives CASSLGQSSGNTIYF.

Written as DNA, the CDR3 is TGCAGTGCTAGAGATCCGCTGGGCTATGGCTACACCTTC. This sequence encodes CSARDPLGYGYTF. The chain recombines TRBV20-1 with TRBJ1-2; D unclear. Trimming removed 0 bases at V and 4 bases at J, with 9 bases between. The length of the CDR3 is 13 residues. Germline V lookup: CDR1 DFQATT, CDR2 SNEGSKA (reference sequence).

The chain uses TRBV12-3 or TRBV12-4 and TRBJ1-2; D gene ambiguous. CDR3 length: 19 amino acids. Trimming took off 1 base at V and 6 bases at J, with 27 bases between the two ends. The CDR3 coding sequence is TGTGCCAGCAGTTTAGAGGCAATACGCCGCAGGTCCCCTTTTAATGGCTACACCTTC. This gives the protein CASSLEAIRRRSPFNGYTF.

The V call is TRBV21-1, the J call TRBJ2-3; TRBD2 reflects the table's D call only, with no check against the DNA. TRBV21-1 is described as a pseudogene. This CDR3 contains 16 residues. CDR3 coding DNA: TGTGCCAGCAGCGCCCGACTAGCGGGAGGCCCAGATACGCAGTATTTT. Its translation: CASSARLAGGPDTQYF.

Turning to this clonotype: The junction departs from germline at one end; a sequencing error may be responsible. The V call is TRBV18, the J call TRBJ2-7; possible D gene TRBD2, 5 bases. CDR3 length: 15 amino acids. The germline gives CDR1 KGHSH, CDR2 LQKENI. The CDR3 region has the DNA TGTGCCAGCTCATCCGCCCCGGGAAGCTCCCACGAGCAGTACTTC. Its translation is CASSSAPGSSHEQYF.

This chain joins TRBV7-9 and TRBJ2-3; D unresolved. Germline-derived CDR1 and CDR2 are SEHNR and FQNEAQ (reference sequence). This CDR3 comprises 15 residues. Trimming left V 3 bases short and J 1 base short, with 11 bases between. CDR3 residues: CASSFSGLGTDTQYF. CDR3 coding DNA: TGTGCCAGCAGCTTCTCCGGGCTAGGCACAGATACGCAGTATTTT.

This clonotype was seen ten or more times. The gene calls are TRBV7-2 and TRBJ2-3; D is perhaps TRBD1 (6 bases). The CDR3 length is 17 residues. Deletions cut 5 bases from V and 0 bases from J, with 18 bases between. The germline gives CDR1 SGHTA, CDR2 FQGNSA. The DNA for the CDR3 is TGTGCCAGCAGCCCGATACGAGGGGGACCTAGCACAGATACGCAGTATTTT. Translation: CASSPIRGGPSTDTQYF.

This clonotype was observed many times. The chain has TRBV20-1 and TRBJ2-7, with 12 bases aligning to TRBD2. Germline CDR1 and CDR2: DFQATT and SNEGSKA (reference sequence). V was clipped by 4 bases and J by 6 bases; unmatched bases: 7. The CDR3 length is 14 residues. CDR3 sequence: CSATSGRALVEQYF. CDR3 nucleotide sequence: TGCAGTGCTACTAGCGGGAGGGCCTTAGTCGAGCAGTACTTC.

Worth noting for this clonotype: A read error may be the cause here, since a much bigger clone is one base away. V usage is TRBV27 and J usage is TRBJ2-1, with D possibly matching TRBD2 (7 bases). CDR1 MNHEY and CDR2 SMNVEV come from the germline V gene (reference sequence). This CDR3 comprises 16 residues. The CDR3 DNA is TGTGCCAGCAGTTTGCGGGGGCCGGGTGGGACTAATGAGCAGTGCTTC. Its protein is CASSLRGPGGTNEQCF.

This clonotype was detected a few times. This sequence joins TRBV5-4 and TRBJ2-7; 8 bases agree with TRBD1. Germline V gene lookup returns CDR1 SGHNT and CDR2 YYREEE (reference sequence). The ends lost 0 bases at V and 2 bases at J; junction bases unmatched: 4. The CDR3 covers 15 residues. CDR3 in amino acids: CASSLGPGQAYEQYF. The CDR3 DNA reads TGTGCCAGCAGCTTGGGGCCGGGACAGGCCTACGAGCAGTACTTC.

This chain joins TRBV20-1 and TRBJ1-6; D remains unclear. Looked up from germline, CDR1 is DFQATT and CDR2 is SNEGSKA (reference sequence). V lost 3 bases, J lost 2 bases, and 11 bases lay in between. This CDR3 has 15 amino acids. This CDR3 is CSASATRTYNSPLHF. DNA of the CDR3: TGCAGTGCTAGTGCGACAAGAACCTATAATTCACCCCTCCACTTT.

This chain uses TRBV5-6 with TRBJ2-3; the D gene is possibly TRBD1 (6 bases). The CDR3 has 16 residues. In germline, CDR1 is SGHDT, CDR2 YYEEEE. The ends were cut back, 2 bases at V and 3 bases at J, with 16 bases in the middle. CDR3 loop: CASSLPGDQGTDTQYF. The CDR3 DNA reads TGTGCCAGCAGCTTACCAGGGGACCAGGGAACAGATACGCAGTATTTT.

The chain links TRBV12-3 or TRBV12-4 to TRBJ1-2; TRBD1 might be the D (6 bases). The CDR3 covers 14 residues. With 2 bases removed from V and 4 bases from J, the gap between germline ends came to 11 bases. The CDR3 DNA reads as TGTGCCAGCAGTTTATCTGGGGGGCTCTATGGCTACACCTTC. Protein: CASSLSGGLYGYTF.

In its sample, this clonotype was seen many times. The chain joins TRBV21-1 to TRBJ2-1; TRBD2, as called in the table, went unchecked against the DNA. TRBV21-1 is listed as a pseudogene. The CDR3 contains 16 residues. The CDR3 nucleotides are TGTGCCAGCAGCAGACCAGGGGCCTCCCACTACAATGAGCAGTTCTTC. Its protein is CASSRPGASHYNEQFF.

This clonotype was seen more than once but under ten times. The V and J genes are TRBV7-3 and TRBJ2-2; 8 bases line up with TRBD1. CDR1 SGHTA and CDR2 FQGTGA come from the germline V gene. The ends lost 6 bases at V and 5 bases at J; junction bases unmatched: 8. The CDR3 runs 15 residues. CDR3 sequence (DNA): TGTGCCAGCAGTCCTACCCGGACAGGGACCGGGGAGCTGTTTTTT. Residues: CASSPTRTGTGELFF.

This clonotype appeared a few times. The J gene is TRBJ2-7, the V gene TRBV25-1, with TRBD1 matching over 8 bases. CDR1 and CDR2 from the germline V gene are MGHDK and SYGVNS. With V trimmed by 4 bases and J by 2 bases, 4 bases remained unmatched. This CDR3 is built from 14 residues. The CDR3 bases are TGTGCCAGCAGTGTACCGACAGGGGCCTACGAGCAGTACTTC. This gives the protein CASSVPTGAYEQYF.

This clonotype was counted a few times. The chain links TRBV24-1 to TRBJ2-1; 8 bases are shared with TRBD2. CDR1 is KGHDR and CDR2 is SFDVKD in the germline V gene. Trimming removed 2 bases from V and 8 bases from J; junction bases left unmatched: 7. The CDR3 consists of 15 residues. CDR3 bases: TGTGCCACCAGTGATTCCGGGACTAGAGGCGATGAGCAGTTCTTC. This translates into CATSDSGTRGDEQFF.

This rearrangement joins TRBV20-1 to TRBJ2-1; 7 nucleotides line up with TRBD2. The V gene end was trimmed by 1 base and the J gene end by 0 bases; junction bases not matched to a gene: 15. Germline V lookup: CDR1 DFQATT, CDR2 SNEGSKA (reference sequence). The CDR3 has 19 residues. CDR3 loop: CSARGNQAGKGFSYNEQFF. Here the CDR3 DNA reads TGCAGTGCTAGAGGCAATCAAGCGGGAAAAGGATTCTCCTACAATGAGCAGTTCTTC.

This chain uses TRBV11-3 with TRBJ2-1; TRBD2 matches at 12 bases. The CDR3 length is 17 residues. The V segment lost 3 bases and the J segment 8 bases; nucleotides outside the gene matches: 11. Germline CDR1 SGHNT, CDR2 YENEEA. The CDR3, as DNA: TGTGCCAGCAGCTTGGGCGCTAGCGGGAGGGCTAGGTATGAGCAGTTCTTC. Translated: CASSLGASGRARYEQFF.

This clonotype was seen many times. The genes are TRBV20-1 and TRBJ2-3, with TRBD2 matching over 10 bases. Losses at the gene ends were 0 bases for V and 4 bases for J; bases not matched to a gene: 10. Germline-derived CDR1 and CDR2 are DFQATT and SNEGSKA (reference sequence). This CDR3 is built from 17 residues. The CDR3 nucleotides read TGCAGTGCTAGAGATCGAGGCGGTCTAGCGGGAGCAGATACGCAGTATTTT. This sequence encodes CSARDRGGLAGADTQYF.

This clonotype showed up just a few times. The rearrangement uses TRBV18 and TRBJ2-7; 7 bases map to TRBD2. The V segment lost 2 bases and the J segment 7 bases; nucleotides outside the gene matches: 5. The CDR3 has 13 amino acids. Germline CDR1 is KGHSH and CDR2 is LQKENI. CDR3 coding DNA: TGTGCCAGCTCACCATCGCGGGAGTGGGAGCAGTACTTC. It encodes CASSPSREWEQYF.

At least ten counts were recorded for this clonotype. The chain uses TRBV12-3 or TRBV12-4 and TRBJ2-3, with D hard to call. CDR3 length: 12 amino acids. Trimming removed 6 bases at V and 0 bases at J, with 4 bases between. The DNA for the CDR3 is TGTGCCAGCAGAACTAGCACAGATACGCAGTATTTT. As protein: CASRTSTDTQYF.

This clonotype was counted only a few times. V and J are TRBV19 and TRBJ2-1, with D maybe TRBD2 (6 bases). V lost 5 bases to trimming and J lost 9 bases, with 23 bases between them. Germline CDR1 LNHDA, CDR2 SQIVND (reference sequence). The CDR3 has 16 amino acids. The CDR3 DNA reads TGTGCCAGTAGTGACTGGGACTCCAAGTCAAATACTGAGCAGTTCTTC. Translation: CASSDWDSKSNTEQFF.